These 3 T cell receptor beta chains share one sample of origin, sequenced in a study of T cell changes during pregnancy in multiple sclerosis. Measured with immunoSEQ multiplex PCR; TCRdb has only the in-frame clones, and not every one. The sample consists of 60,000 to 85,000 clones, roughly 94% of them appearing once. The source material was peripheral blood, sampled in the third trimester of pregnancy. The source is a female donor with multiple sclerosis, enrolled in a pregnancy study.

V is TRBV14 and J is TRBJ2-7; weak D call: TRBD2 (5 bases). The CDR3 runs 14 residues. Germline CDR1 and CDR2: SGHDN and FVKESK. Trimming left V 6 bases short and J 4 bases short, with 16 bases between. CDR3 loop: CASRRAGRTYEQYF. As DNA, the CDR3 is TGTGCCAGCAGACGAGCAGGACGGACTTACGAGCAGTACTTC.

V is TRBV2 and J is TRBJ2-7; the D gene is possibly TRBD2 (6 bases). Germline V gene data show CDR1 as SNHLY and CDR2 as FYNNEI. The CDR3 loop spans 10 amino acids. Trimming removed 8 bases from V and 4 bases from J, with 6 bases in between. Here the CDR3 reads CASRGYEQYF. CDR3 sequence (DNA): TGTGCCAGCCGGGGGTACGAGCAGTACTTC.

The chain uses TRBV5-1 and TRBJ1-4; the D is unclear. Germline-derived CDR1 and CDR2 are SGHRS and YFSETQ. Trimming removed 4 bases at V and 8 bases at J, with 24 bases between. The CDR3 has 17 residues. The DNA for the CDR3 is TGCGCCAGCAGCCCTGGCCATATTGGGGAGAGGAGGGAAAAACTGTTTTTT. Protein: CASSPGHIGERREKLFF.